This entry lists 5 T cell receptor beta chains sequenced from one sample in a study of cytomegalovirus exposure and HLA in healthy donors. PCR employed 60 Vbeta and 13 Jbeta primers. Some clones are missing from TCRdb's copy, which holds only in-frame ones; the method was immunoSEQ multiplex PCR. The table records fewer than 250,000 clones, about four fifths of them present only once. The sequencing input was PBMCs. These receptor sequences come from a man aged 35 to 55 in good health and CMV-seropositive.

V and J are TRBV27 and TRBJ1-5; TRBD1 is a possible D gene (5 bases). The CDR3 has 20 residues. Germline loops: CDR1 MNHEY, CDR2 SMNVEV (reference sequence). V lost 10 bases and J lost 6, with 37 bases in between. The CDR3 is CANRTRRGRYSTGDGQPQHF. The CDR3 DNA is TGTGCCAACCGTACCCGCCGGGGCCGATACTCCACGGGGGACGGTCAGCCCCAGCATTTT.

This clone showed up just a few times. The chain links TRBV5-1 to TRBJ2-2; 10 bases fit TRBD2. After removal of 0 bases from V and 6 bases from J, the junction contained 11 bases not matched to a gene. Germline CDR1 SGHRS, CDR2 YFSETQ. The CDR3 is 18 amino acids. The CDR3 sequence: CASSLAGSPAGGPGELFF. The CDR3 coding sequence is TGCGCCAGCAGCTTGGCAGGGTCTCCAGCGGGGGGGCCCGGGGAGCTGTTTTTT.

This CDR3 is CASSPPDQETQYF. Here the CDR3 DNA reads TGTGCCAGCTCACCCCCAGACCAAGAGACCCAGTACTTC. The genes are TRBV18 and TRBJ2-5, with D uncertain. CDR1 KGHSH and CDR2 LQKENI come from the germline V gene. The CDR3 runs to 13 residues. V lost 3 bases, J lost 0 bases, and 5 bases lay in between.

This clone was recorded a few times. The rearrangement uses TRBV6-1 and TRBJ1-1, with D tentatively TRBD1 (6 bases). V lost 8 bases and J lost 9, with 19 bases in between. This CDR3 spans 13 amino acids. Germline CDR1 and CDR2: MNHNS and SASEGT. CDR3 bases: TGTGCCAGCCGAAATACGGGGGGCCTGAAAGCTTTCTTT. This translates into CASRNTGGLKAFF.

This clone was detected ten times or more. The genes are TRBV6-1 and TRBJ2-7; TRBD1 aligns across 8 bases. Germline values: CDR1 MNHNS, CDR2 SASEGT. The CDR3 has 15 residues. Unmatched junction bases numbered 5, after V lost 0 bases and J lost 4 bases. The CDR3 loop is CASSEAFGTGYEQYF. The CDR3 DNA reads TGTGCCAGCAGTGAAGCGTTCGGGACAGGTTACGAGCAGTACTTC.